Listed below are T cell receptor beta chains from one sample, sequenced in a study of lymphopenia after photon versus proton radiotherapy. Libraries were prepared by immunoSEQ multiplex PCR; TCRdb keeps only in-frame clonotypes and omits some of them. Of about 45,000 clones in the sample, approximately 85% were seen once. The sequenced sample was peripheral blood, obtained from a patient treated with photon-based radiotherapy. These receptors came from a man aged 35 to 55 with gastric cancer. The CDR3 runs from the conserved cysteine through the conserved F or W. Each record gives: clone size, D gene, V gene, J gene, CDR3 DNA, CDR3 protein. D genes are given only for firm matches. A clone size is listed for some rows: how often the clone was seen (once, few, many), or a class if it is expanded.

-	-	TRBV2	TRBJ2-3	TGTGCCAGCACCCGGGCGGGGCGCAGCACAGATACGCAGTATTTT	CASTRAGRSTDTQYF
-	TRBD2	TRBV6-1	TRBJ2-7	TGTGCCAGCAGTGAACCGAGAGCGGGGGGCTTCTACGAGCAGTACTTC	CASSEPRAGGFYEQYF
once	-	TRBV30	TRBJ1-1	TGTGCCTGGGGGCGGGGTTTGGGCACTGAAGCTTTCTTT	CAWGRGLGTEAFF
once	-	TRBV27	TRBJ1-2	TGTGCCAGCAGTTTAGGGACACCCGGCGGGGGCTACACCTTC	CASSLGTPGGGYTF
-	-	TRBV6-6	TRBJ2-1	TGTGCCAGCAGCCCACAGAACTACAATGAGCAGTTCTTC	CASSPQNYNEQFF
-	TRBD1	TRBV5-6	TRBJ1-1	TGTGCCAGCAGCCAGCCAGGGGGCTGGGACACTGAAGCTTTCTTT	CASSQPGGWDTEAFF
few	-	TRBV19	TRBJ2-1	TGTGCCAGTAGATCCCGGGACCTCCAATTTGTCGATGAGCAGTTCTTC	CASRSRDLQFVDEQFF
-	TRBD1	TRBV30	TRBJ1-6	TGTGCCTGGACCAACCCCGGACAGGGGATGTGGCCCCTCCACTTT	CAWTNPGQGMWPLHF
once	TRBD2	TRBV10-3	TRBJ2-5	TGTGCCATCAGTGAGTCGTCGGGGGGGCAGGAGACCCAGTACTTC	CAISESSGGQETQYF
-	TRBD2	TRBV7-2	TRBJ2-1	TGTGCCAGCAGCCTGGCCTTAGCGGGGGGTGCAAATGAGCAGTTCTTC	CASSLALAGGANEQFF
few	TRBD2	TRBV7-7	TRBJ2-5	TGTGCCAGCGGGAAGCGGGGCCCCCAAGAGACCCAGTACTTC	CASGKRGPQETQYF
-	TRBD2	TRBV30	TRBJ2-1	TGTGCCTGGAGCTTGGGACTAGCGGGGGGCAATGAGCAGTTCTTC	CAWSLGLAGGNEQFF
-	-	TRBV2	TRBJ2-7	TGTGCCAGCAGTGAGCAAAGCCAGGGGGAGCAGTACTTC	CASSEQSQGEQYF
-	-	TRBV30	TRBJ1-5	TGTGCCTGGGCTGAATGGAGCAAGCCCCAGCATTTT	CAWAEWSKPQHF
once	-	TRBV5-1	TRBJ1-5	TGCGCCAGCAGCCCTGGTCAGGGTCAGCCCCAGCATTTT	CASSPGQGQPQHF
-	-	TRBV11-1	TRBJ1-1	TGTGCCAGCAGCGCTTTGGGTTACTTTCAGGGTCCTTCTAACGTGGGAGCTTTCTTT	CASSALGYFQGPSNVGAFF
-	-	TRBV14	TRBJ2-3	TGTGCCAGCAGCCAAGTACAGAGCACAGATACGCAGTATTTT	CASSQVQSTDTQYF
-	-	TRBV4-1	TRBJ2-7	TGCGCCAGCAGCCAGGGGGGCGGGGAGACCTACGAGCAGTACTTC	CASSQGGGETYEQYF
-	-	TRBV21-1	TRBJ2-5	TGTGCCAGCAGCAAAGAGGGGACGGACAGGGGCCAAGAGACCCAGTACTTC	CASSKEGTDRGQETQYF
-	-	TRBV6-5	TRBJ1-5	TGTGCCAGCTGCCCGGACAGAGGGGCGCCCCAGCATTTT	CASCPDRGAPQHF